This T cell receptor beta chain was identified in a study of cytomegalovirus exposure and HLA in healthy donors. Amplification used 60 Vbeta primers and 13 Jbeta primers. This table comes from immunoSEQ multiplex PCR, and its TCRdb copy is limited to in-frame clones, with some not included. The data contain approximately 150,000 clones, 70% to 90% of them singletons. In regard to this clone: What it recognizes is unknown.

Study conclusions and caveats: Across donors, sequencing depth was assumed by presence/absence analyses to be roughly uniform. Analysis was performed later, and it showed HLA-associated TCR beta chains to be more clonally expanded than equally common others.

The source is a girl under 18 in good health and CMV-seropositive. The sample taken for sequencing was PBMCs.

CDR3 in DNA: TGTGCCAGCAGCGTAGGGGACAGGAGAGGGGGTAACTATGGCTACACCTTC. It codes for CASSVGDRRGGNYGYTF. V is TRBV9 and J is TRBJ1-2; 8 nucleotides match TRBD1. The CDR3 totals 17 residues. With V trimmed by 0 bases and J by 1 base, 8 bases remained unmatched. Germline V gene data show CDR1 as SGDLS and CDR2 as YYNGEE.